This T cell receptor beta chain derives from a study of monozygotic twins with inflammatory bowel disease. From the 5' RACE reads, TCRdb lists one entry per CDR3 protein and no DNA. The sample table sets out about 85,000 distinct CDR3 sequences. The CDR3 runs to 14 residues. Germline V lookup: CDR1 SGHNT, CDR2 YYREEE (reference sequence). Input material: blood. The chain combines TRBV5-4 with TRBJ1-4. The clonotype originates from a human donor with ulcerative colitis or Crohn's disease, or a healthy co-twin of an affected twin (not recorded which). CDR3 sequence: CASSEDTHNEKLFF. The full variable domain, in which reference TRBV5-4 and TRBJ1-4 provide the parts outside the CDR3, is ETGVTQSPTHLIKTRGQQVTLRCSSQSGHNTVSWYQQALGQGPQFIFQYYREEENGRGNFPPRFSGLQFPNYSSELNVNALELDDSALYLCASSEDTHNEKLFFGSGTQLSVL.